The rows below give T cell receptor beta chains drawn from one sample of a study of CD8 T cells in Susac syndrome. TCRdb reprocessed the immunoSEQ multiplex PCR reads via MiXCR and lists one record per CDR3 protein. The table has about 210,000 distinct CDR3 sequences, roughly 96% seen once; the top ten hold around 0.099%. The specimen was CD4+ T cells from PBMCs. These receptors were taken from a human donor with multiple sclerosis. Each CDR3 is given with its conserved first and last residue. The D gene is left open where the match is weak. For some rows the clone size is stated as once, few or many, or as a class when expanded; others skip it.

J gene: TRBJ1-2
V gene: TRBV28
D gene: .
clone size: .
CDR3 length: 14
CDR3 protein: CASSLDRFDYGYTF
CDR3 DNA: TGTGCCAGCAGTTTAGACAGGTTTGACTATGGCTACACCTTC

J gene: TRBJ2-1
V gene: TRBV5-4
D gene: .
clone size: .
CDR3 length: 13
CDR3 protein: CASSLEFYNEQFF
CDR3 DNA: TGTGCCAGCAGCTTAGAGTTCTACAATGAGCAGTTCTTC

J gene: TRBJ2-7
V gene: TRBV20-1
D gene: .
clone size: .
CDR3 length: 12
CDR3 protein: CSTWAGSHEQYF
CDR3 DNA: TGCAGCACCTGGGCAGGGTCCCACGAGCAGTACTTC

J gene: TRBJ2-7
V gene: TRBV30
D gene: TRBD1
clone size: .
CDR3 length: 13
CDR3 protein: CAWSGGQGRGQYF
CDR3 DNA: TGTGCCTGGAGTGGGGGACAGGGGCGCGGGCAGTACTTC

J gene: TRBJ2-7
V gene: TRBV10-3
D gene: TRBD1
clone size: .
CDR3 length: 12
CDR3 protein: CAHGQGDNEQYF
CDR3 DNA: TGTGCCCACGGACAGGGGGACAACGAGCAGTACTTC

J gene: TRBJ2-3
V gene: TRBV30
D gene: .
clone size: .
CDR3 length: 16
CDR3 protein: CAWSVLARGPTDTQYF
CDR3 DNA: TGTGCCTGGAGTGTACTGGCTAGAGGACCCACAGATACGCAGTATTTT

J gene: TRBJ2-3
V gene: TRBV29-1
D gene: .
clone size: .
CDR3 length: 13
CDR3 protein: CSVDDSGSSTQYF
CDR3 DNA: TGCAGCGTTGACGACAGCGGGTCCAGTACGCAGTATTTT

J gene: TRBJ2-5
V gene: TRBV9
D gene: .
clone size: .
CDR3 length: 13
CDR3 protein: CASSVLNGETQYF
CDR3 DNA: TGTGCCAGCAGCGTCTTGAACGGAGAGACCCAGTACTTC

J gene: TRBJ1-1
V gene: TRBV27
D gene: .
clone size: .
CDR3 length: 14
CDR3 protein: CATGRGTMNTEAFF
CDR3 DNA: TGTGCCACGGGTAGAGGGACCATGAACACTGAAGCTTTCTTT

J gene: TRBJ2-1
V gene: TRBV29-1
D gene: TRBD2
clone size: .
CDR3 length: 13
CDR3 protein: CSVGTSRDNEQFF
CDR3 DNA: TGCAGCGTCGGGACTAGCCGAGACAATGAGCAGTTCTTC

J gene: TRBJ2-2
V gene: TRBV30
D gene: TRBD1
clone size: .
CDR3 length: 17
CDR3 protein: CAGVNRGRSLNTGELFF
CDR3 DNA: TGTGCCGGGGTAAACAGGGGGCGAAGTCTTAACACCGGGGAGCTGTTTTTT

J gene: TRBJ2-3
V gene: TRBV2
D gene: .
clone size: .
CDR3 length: 11
CDR3 protein: CASEGPDTQYF
CDR3 DNA: TGTGCCAGCGAGGGGCCAGATACGCAGTATTTT

J gene: TRBJ2-4
V gene: TRBV20-1
D gene: TRBD2
clone size: .
CDR3 length: 14
CDR3 protein: CSASRLAGKNIQYF
CDR3 DNA: TGCAGTGCATCGCGACTAGCGGGCAAAAACATTCAGTACTTC

J gene: TRBJ1-1
V gene: TRBV5-1
D gene: .
clone size: .
CDR3 length: 14
CDR3 protein: CASSLEPIDTEAFF
CDR3 DNA: TGCGCCAGCAGCTTGGAGCCGATCGACACTGAAGCTTTCTTT

J gene: TRBJ2-3
V gene: TRBV2
D gene: .
clone size: .
CDR3 length: 12
CDR3 protein: CASRRQSDTQYF
CDR3 DNA: TGTGCCAGCAGGCGACAGTCAGATACGCAGTATTTT

J gene: TRBJ1-1
V gene: TRBV27
D gene: TRBD1
clone size: .
CDR3 length: 13
CDR3 protein: CASSFPGQAEAFF
CDR3 DNA: TGTGCCAGCAGTTTCCCGGGACAGGCTGAAGCTTTCTTT

J gene: TRBJ2-7
V gene: TRBV2
D gene: TRBD1
clone size: once
CDR3 length: 15
CDR3 protein: CASRTRDRVSYEQYF
CDR3 DNA: TGTGCCAGCAGGACCCGGGACAGGGTCTCCTACGAGCAGTACTTC

J gene: TRBJ2-3
V gene: TRBV9
D gene: .
clone size: .
CDR3 length: 15
CDR3 protein: CASSVDGVWTDTQYF
CDR3 DNA: TGTGCCAGCAGCGTAGATGGTGTGTGGACAGATACGCAGTATTTT

J gene: TRBJ2-5
V gene: TRBV9
D gene: TRBD2
clone size: .
CDR3 length: 18
CDR3 protein: CASSVIPGLAGVLGTQYF
CDR3 DNA: TGTGCCAGCAGCGTAATTCCCGGACTAGCGGGAGTCCTGGGGACCCAGTACTTC

J gene: TRBJ2-4
V gene: TRBV5-5
D gene: .
clone size: .
CDR3 length: 15
CDR3 protein: CASSSSRGLTDIQYF
CDR3 DNA: TGTGCCAGCAGCTCTTCGCGGGGTCTAACGGACATTCAGTACTTC

J gene: TRBJ2-3
V gene: TRBV7-3
D gene: .
clone size: .
CDR3 length: 14
CDR3 protein: CASSLMGSTDTQYF
CDR3 DNA: TGTGCCAGCAGCTTAATGGGCAGCACAGATACGCAGTATTTT

J gene: TRBJ1-5
V gene: TRBV29-1
D gene: TRBD1
clone size: .
CDR3 length: 13
CDR3 protein: CSVRQGINQPQHF
CDR3 DNA: TGCAGCGTTAGACAGGGCATCAATCAGCCCCAGCATTTT

J gene: TRBJ2-1
V gene: TRBV24-1
D gene: TRBD2
clone size: once
CDR3 length: 14
CDR3 protein: CATSASGRADEQFF
CDR3 DNA: TGTGCCACTTCGGCTAGCGGGAGAGCGGATGAGCAGTTCTTC

J gene: TRBJ2-7
V gene: TRBV10-3
D gene: .
clone size: .
CDR3 length: 13
CDR3 protein: CAISEAAALGQYF
CDR3 DNA: TGTGCCATCAGTGAGGCGGCCGCGTTGGGGCAGTACTTC

J gene: TRBJ2-7
V gene: TRBV18
D gene: .
clone size: few
CDR3 length: 12
CDR3 protein: CASSPGSYEQYF
CDR3 DNA: TGTGCCAGCTCACCGGGTTCCTACGAGCAGTACTTC

J gene: TRBJ2-7
V gene: TRBV20-1
D gene: TRBD2
clone size: .
CDR3 length: 17
CDR3 protein: CSASRPGTSGLSYEQYF
CDR3 DNA: TGCAGTGCTAGTAGACCAGGGACTAGCGGGCTTTCCTACGAGCAGTACTTC

J gene: TRBJ2-7
V gene: TRBV20-1
D gene: .
clone size: .
CDR3 length: 15
CDR3 protein: CSASSGLFGSYEQYF
CDR3 DNA: TGCAGTGCTAGCTCCGGGTTGTTTGGCTCCTACGAGCAGTACTTC

J gene: TRBJ1-1
V gene: TRBV27
D gene: .
clone size: .
CDR3 length: 14
CDR3 protein: CASSFSVGGTEAFF
CDR3 DNA: TGTGCCAGCAGTTTTAGTGTGGGGGGTACTGAAGCTTTCTTT

J gene: TRBJ1-2
V gene: TRBV2
D gene: TRBD1
clone size: once
CDR3 length: 13
CDR3 protein: CASSLQGFRGYTF
CDR3 DNA: TGTGCCAGCAGCTTACAGGGGTTCCGAGGCTACACCTTC

J gene: TRBJ2-1
V gene: TRBV3-1
D gene: .
clone size: .
CDR3 length: 13
CDR3 protein: CASSQWQFDEQFF
CDR3 DNA: TGTGCCAGCAGCCAGTGGCAATTTGATGAGCAGTTCTTC

J gene: TRBJ1-5
V gene: TRBV27
D gene: .
clone size: .
CDR3 length: 14
CDR3 protein: CASSLYNSNQPQHF
CDR3 DNA: TGTGCCAGCAGTTTATATAATAGCAATCAGCCCCAGCATTTT

J gene: TRBJ2-3
V gene: TRBV2
D gene: TRBD2
clone size: .
CDR3 length: 16
CDR3 protein: CASSEDAGGGADTQYF
CDR3 DNA: TGTGCCAGCAGTGAAGATGCGGGAGGTGGGGCAGATACGCAGTATTTT

J gene: TRBJ2-1
V gene: TRBV24-1
D gene: TRBD2
clone size: .
CDR3 length: 14
CDR3 protein: CATSEGGGWDEQFF
CDR3 DNA: TGTGCCACCAGTGAGGGGGGGGGATGGGATGAGCAGTTCTTC

J gene: TRBJ2-5
V gene: TRBV7-9
D gene: .
clone size: .
CDR3 length: 15
CDR3 protein: CASSLDGVREETQYF
CDR3 DNA: TGTGCCAGCAGCTTAGACGGAGTCAGAGAAGAGACCCAGTACTTC

J gene: TRBJ2-1
V gene: TRBV20-1
D gene: TRBD1
clone size: once
CDR3 length: 13
CDR3 protein: CSGRGRVFNEQFF
CDR3 DNA: TGCAGTGGCAGGGGGCGCGTGTTCAATGAGCAGTTCTTC

J gene: TRBJ2-2
V gene: TRBV19
D gene: .
clone size: .
CDR3 length: 13
CDR3 protein: CASSMRFTGELFF
CDR3 DNA: TGTGCCAGTAGTATGAGATTCACCGGGGAGCTGTTTTTT

J gene: TRBJ2-1
V gene: TRBV13
D gene: TRBD2
clone size: .
CDR3 length: 15
CDR3 protein: CASSFSGGPRNEQFF
CDR3 DNA: TGTGCCAGCAGCTTCAGCGGGGGCCCTCGAAATGAGCAGTTCTTC

J gene: TRBJ2-3
V gene: TRBV7-9
D gene: .
clone size: .
CDR3 length: 15
CDR3 protein: CASSLDGSHTDTQYF
CDR3 DNA: TGTGCCAGCAGCTTAGATGGCTCACACACAGATACGCAGTATTTT

J gene: TRBJ2-3
V gene: TRBV9
D gene: .
clone size: once
CDR3 length: 15
CDR3 protein: CASSVGRPSTDTQYF
CDR3 DNA: TGTGCCAGCAGCGTTGGTAGACCTAGCACAGATACGCAGTATTTT

J gene: TRBJ1-1
V gene: TRBV28
D gene: .
clone size: .
CDR3 length: 13
CDR3 protein: CASSFRGKSEAFF
CDR3 DNA: TGTGCCAGCAGTTTTCGGGGGAAGTCTGAAGCTTTCTTT

J gene: TRBJ2-7
V gene: TRBV27
D gene: .
clone size: .
CDR3 length: 15
CDR3 protein: CASKPPRVESYEQYF
CDR3 DNA: TGTGCCAGCAAACCTCCCAGGGTCGAATCCTACGAGCAGTACTTC

J gene: TRBJ1-2
V gene: TRBV5-4
D gene: TRBD1
clone size: .
CDR3 length: 14
CDR3 protein: CASSLRDRVGGYTF
CDR3 DNA: TGTGCCAGCAGTCTTAGGGACAGGGTTGGTGGCTACACCTTC